A single sample gave rise to the 17 T cell receptor beta chains below, sequenced in a study of CD8+ T cells in alopecia areata. Isolated RNA was reverse transcribed into cDNA used as the sequencing template. Only in-frame clones appear in the TCRdb table, and some are missing; sequencing was by immunoSEQ multiplex PCR. The table shows 150,000 or so clones, with around 47% occurring only once. The source material was CD4+ T cells sorted from blood. These receptor sequences come from a human donor with alopecia areata.

The CDR3 reads CASSKGTAAFF. The CDR3 DNA follows: TGTGCCAGCAGTAAAGGGACTGCGGCGTTCTTC. V gene TRBV6-6 combines with J gene TRBJ2-1; D might be TRBD2 (6 bases). Trimming removed 5 bases from V and 15 bases from J, with 14 bases in between. The CDR3 totals 11 residues. From germline, CDR1 is MNHNY and CDR2 SVGAGI (reference sequence).

The table lists this clone with a few counts. The V and J genes are TRBV29-1 and TRBJ1-2; D gene ambiguous. Germline V gene lookup returns CDR1 SQVTM and CDR2 ANQGSEA. The CDR3 extends over 13 amino acids. Trimming cost V 1 base and J 4 bases, with 10 bases left between them. The CDR3 sequence: CSVEAPSVYGYTF. The CDR3 DNA sequence: TGCAGCGTTGAAGCCCCCTCTGTCTATGGCTACACCTTC.

The V gene is TRBV28, the J gene TRBJ2-7; TRBD1 agrees at 9 bases. This CDR3 comprises 13 residues. J lost 9 bases, V lost 7 bases, and 10 bases had no gene match. Germline V gene data show CDR1 as MDHEN and CDR2 as SYDVKM. CDR3 in DNA: TGTGCCAGCACCCGAGACAGGGGGAGGGGGCAGTACTTC. Translating it yields CASTRDRGRGQYF.

V is TRBV11-2 and J is TRBJ2-5; 11 bases match TRBD1. CDR1 is SGHAT, CDR2 FQNNGV, per germline. The CDR3 consists of 14 residues. J gave up 4 bases and V 3 bases, and 1 base lay outside the gene matches. The CDR3 DNA sequence: TGTGCCAGCAGCTTGGACAGGGGGCTAGAGACCCAGTACTTC. This codes for CASSLDRGLETQYF.

The J gene is TRBJ2-7, the V gene TRBV28, with D perhaps matching TRBD1 (6 bases). The CDR3 runs 16 residues. Trimming removed 8 bases from V and 7 bases from J, with 27 bases in between. Germline V gives CDR1 MDHEN, CDR2 SYDVKM. This chain's CDR3 is CASQPRRVQGQGEQYF. The CDR3 DNA follows: TGTGCCAGCCAGCCAAGGCGGGTACAGGGCCAGGGGGAGCAGTACTTC.

The chain joins TRBV29-1 to TRBJ2-5, with a tentative D call TRBD1 (6 bases). Trimming took 5 bases from V and 3 from J, leaving 19 bases between them. This CDR3 has 15 residues. The V gene's germline CDR1 is SQVTM and CDR2 ANQGSEA. Here the CDR3 DNA reads TGCAGCGTTTTAACGTCAGGGGTGATTAAAGAGACCCAGTACTTC. Its translation: CSVLTSGVIKETQYF.

The rearrangement uses TRBV7-2 and TRBJ2-3; 12 positions match TRBD2. The CDR3 has 18 residues. Germline CDR1 is SGHTA and CDR2 is FQGNSA. J was trimmed by 0 bases and V by 0 bases; bases with no gene match: 4. CDR3 protein: CASSLAAGTSGSTDTQYF. CDR3 in DNA: TGTGCCAGCAGCTTAGCCGCCGGGACTAGCGGGAGCACAGATACGCAGTATTTT.

The chain is built from TRBV30 and TRBJ1-5; no definite D call. V lost 0 bases and J lost 4, with 13 bases in between. The CDR3 spans 15 residues. Germline V gives CDR1 GTSNPN, CDR2 SVGIG (reference sequence). The CDR3 DNA sequence: TGTGCCTGGAGTGTCTCGGGTAATAGTAATCAGCCCCAGCATTTT. Translation gives CAWSVSGNSNQPQHF.

This clone was counted only a few times. The sample contains more than one DNA sequence encoding this CDR3. This chain connects TRBV29-1 to TRBJ2-1, with a possible D match to TRBD1 (5 bases). V was clipped by 4 bases and J by 4 bases, with 5 bases between them. This CDR3 spans 11 amino acids. The germline gives CDR1 SQVTM, CDR2 ANQGSEA. CDR3 in amino acids: CSVGQYNEQFF. The CDR3 region has the DNA TGCAGCGTTGGACAGTACAATGAGCAGTTCTTC.

The rearrangement joins TRBV29-1 to TRBJ1-2, with D maybe TRBD1 (6 bases). Germline values: CDR1 SQVTM, CDR2 ANQGSEA. The CDR3 runs to 16 residues. Trimming left V 3 bases short and J 1 base short, with 18 bases between. CDR3 amino acids: CSVERDNGLDNYGYTF. The CDR3, as DNA: TGCAGCGTTGAGCGGGACAACGGATTAGATAACTATGGCTACACCTTC.

This clone was counted a few times. This chain uses TRBV28 with TRBJ2-5, with 7 positions matching TRBD1. CDR1 and CDR2 from the germline V gene are MDHEN and SYDVKM. Trimming took 8 bases from V and 4 from J; bases not matched to a gene: 4. The CDR3 spans 12 residues. CDR3 in amino acids: CASDRAGETQYF. In nucleotides, the CDR3 is TGTGCCAGCGACAGGGCCGGAGAGACCCAGTACTTC. The whole variable domain, remainder taken from reference TRBV28 and TRBJ2-5, is DVKVTQSSRYLVKRTGEKVFLECVQDMDHENMFWYRQDPGLGLRLIYFSYDVKMKEKGDIPEGYSVSREKKERFSLILESASTNQTSMYLCASDRAGETQYFGPGTRLLVL.

J is TRBJ2-7 and V is TRBV5-1; TRBD1 matches 10 bases. V trimming: 0 bases; J trimming: 5 bases; junction bases outside the gene matches: 5. Germline loops: CDR1 SGHRS, CDR2 YFSETQ. The CDR3 covers 15 residues. The CDR3 region is CASSLDGDRGNEQYF. The DNA of the CDR3 is TGCGCCAGCAGCTTGGATGGGGACAGGGGCAACGAGCAGTACTTC.

This chain links TRBV13 with TRBJ2-7, with 7 bases aligning to TRBD2. V shed 6 bases, J shed 6 bases, and the junction held 11 bases outside the gene matches. Germline loops: CDR1 PRHDT, CDR2 FYEKMQ (reference sequence). The CDR3 length is 14 residues. CDR3 in DNA: TGTGCCAGCAGAATCGCAGGGAGGGGACCCGAGCAGTACTTC. This translates into CASRIAGRGPEQYF.

V gene TRBV5-6 combines with J gene TRBJ2-7; D is uncertain. This CDR3 contains 11 residues. From germline, CDR1 is SGHDT and CDR2 YYEEEE. Trimming pared 3 bases from V and 3 bases from J, leaving 4 bases between. The CDR3 reads CASSYDYEQYF. For the CDR3, the DNA is TGTGCCAGCAGCTACGACTACGAGCAGTACTTC. Combining the CDR3 with reference TRBV5-6 and TRBJ2-7 gives the whole variable domain DAGVTQSPTHLIKTRGQQVTLRCSPKSGHDTVSWYQQALGQGPQFIFQYYEEEERQRGNFPDRFSGHQFPNYSSELNVNALLLGDSALYLCASSYDYEQYFGPGTRLTVT.

This clone was seen a handful of times. This sequence joins TRBV14 and TRBJ2-3; 11 bases agree with TRBD2. The CDR3 is 19 residues long. Germline CDR1 SGHDN, CDR2 FVKESK. V lost 0 bases and J lost 3; bases outside the gene matches: 11. The chain's CDR3 is CASSQDRTSGRIITDTQYF. The CDR3 DNA reads as TGTGCCAGCAGCCAAGATCGAACTAGCGGGAGAATCATTACAGATACGCAGTATTTT.

The chain combines TRBV28 with TRBJ2-7; the D gene is possibly TRBD1 (7 bases). The V and J ends lost 7 bases and 6 bases respectively, with 19 bases between them. CDR1 is MDHEN, CDR2 SYDVKM, per germline. CDR3 length: 14 amino acids. CDR3 protein: CASMEGRQGAEQYF. Here the CDR3 DNA reads TGTGCCAGCATGGAGGGGCGACAGGGTGCCGAGCAGTACTTC.

V usage is TRBV29-1 and J usage is TRBJ1-2, with TRBD1 matching over 7 bases. The CDR3 is 16 residues long. The V and J ends lost 0 bases and 2 bases, in that order; junction bases with no gene match: 9. The germline V gene encodes CDR1 SQVTM and CDR2 ANQGSEA. CDR3 coding DNA: TGCAGCGTTGAAGATCCGGGACAGCTAAGAAACTATGGCTACACCTTC. The encoded protein is CSVEDPGQLRNYGYTF.